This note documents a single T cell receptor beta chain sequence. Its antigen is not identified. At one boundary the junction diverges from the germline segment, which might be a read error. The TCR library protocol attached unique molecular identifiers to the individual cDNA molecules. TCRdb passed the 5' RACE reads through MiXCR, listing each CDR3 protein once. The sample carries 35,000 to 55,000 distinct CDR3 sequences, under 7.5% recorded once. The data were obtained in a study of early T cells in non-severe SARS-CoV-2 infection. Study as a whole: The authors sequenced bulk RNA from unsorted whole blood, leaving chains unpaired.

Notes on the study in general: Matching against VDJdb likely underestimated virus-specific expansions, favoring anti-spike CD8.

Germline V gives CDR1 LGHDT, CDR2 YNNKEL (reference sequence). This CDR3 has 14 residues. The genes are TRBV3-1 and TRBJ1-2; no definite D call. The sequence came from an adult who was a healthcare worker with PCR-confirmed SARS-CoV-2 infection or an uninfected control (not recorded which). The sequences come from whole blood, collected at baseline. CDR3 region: CASSQVGNPAMIIF. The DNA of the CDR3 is TGTGCCAGCAGCCAAGTGGGAAACCCCGCTATGATTATCTTC.